This T cell receptor (beta chain) originates from a study of cytomegalovirus exposure and HLA in healthy donors. Findings of the study overall: Most TCR sequences were rare, but some public TCRs occurred in many donors.

On this clone itself: Antigen: not known.

The study ran its PCR with 60 Vbeta and 13 Jbeta primers. Profiled with immunoSEQ multiplex PCR; TCRdb holds only in-frame clones, not every one. The repertoire holds 210,000 or so clones, with 87% as singletons. The specimen sequenced was PBMCs. The receptor was derived from a man aged 30 to 45 in good health and CMV-seronegative.

The CDR3 loop is CASSLPPLAVYNEQFF. The DNA of the CDR3 is TGTGCCAGCAGCTTGCCACCCCTAGCGGTATACAATGAGCAGTTCTTC. This rearrangement joins TRBV5-4 to TRBJ2-1, with 7 bases fitting TRBD2. The germline gives CDR1 SGHNT, CDR2 YYREEE (reference sequence). CDR3 length equals 16 residues. After removal of 1 base from V and 4 bases from J, the junction contained 8 bases not matched to a gene.